This TCR beta chain originates from a study of blood T cell repertoires in COVID-19 (TCRdb year 2020). Describing the broader study: Collaborator samples came from the United States, Italy and Spain and covered acute and convalescent phases of COVID-19. The prospective study material was composed of cDNA or gDNA derived from T cells, B-cell-depleted T cells, or PBMCs. Subjects who had been exposed to COVID-19, were actively infected with it, or had recovered from it provided the deeply sampled blood TCRbeta repertoires that made up the dataset. The repertoires were made available in a free public database intended to serve as a resource for research on the immune response to SARS-CoV-2. The samples were drawn from the first 160 participants of the ongoing ImmuneRACE study and from over 950 subjects provided by 6 global collaborators. The sample metadata nearly always contained a de-identified subject ID, COVID-19 status, age in years and sex. Where available, HLA class I and class II types were taken from metadata supplied by the sample provider and were not determined by assay-based typing. Results the study describes overall, beyond this receptor: How much clinical and demographic metadata was included differed by source and by participant, and the metadata was provided uncurated.

The immunoSEQ Assay, a bias-controlled multiplex PCR, was used to amplify TCRbeta CDR3 regions from genomic DNA. Processing in the source paper ran as follows. Nucleated cell counts per sample were estimated from amplification of reference gene primers within the assay. Sequence reads were collapsed and filtered to measure the absolute abundance of every unique TCRbeta CDR3 rearrangement. For each sample, productive Simpson clonality was calculated as the square root of Simpson's diversity index across productive rearrangements. The table comes from immuneACCESS by way of TCRdb, which keeps in-frame sequences with V and J called. Part of the clones is missing from these tables; in studies checked, under half for an unresolved V gene and the rest for unknown reasons. V, J and clone size are taken as reported in that table, and D and trimming were inferred from the DNA itself. This sample has 95,000 to 150,000 clones in its table, and around 83% of those were observed once. Approximately 3.6% of the sample goes to the ten largest clones.

Participants in the prospective study were aged roughly 18 to 100 years, lived in some 24 United States geographic areas, and enrolled through a virtual design. To assign participants to cohorts, the prospective study relied on clinical history that participants themselves reported in a screening survey and a study questionnaire. ImmuneRACE Cohort 3 recovered participants were defined by two consecutive negative NP/OP PCR tests, healthcare professional clearance, or symptom resolution. In the prospective study, mobile phlebotomists collected whole blood, serum and a nasopharyngeal or oropharyngeal swab from each participant. Prospective study participants could optionally give additional blood draws and questionnaires over a roughly two-month period. Prospective study blood samples were shipped either frozen or at room temperature before DNA extraction. Points on this clone: Its binding antigen is unknown. No base-level quality is on record; no much larger clone is a single base apart.

The receptor's source is a woman aged 25 to 45 who had recovered from COVID-19. Sequencing was performed on PBMCs or T cells enriched from blood (not recorded which).

The DNA reads as follows: TGTGCCAGCAGTTCTCAGGCTGCGAACACCGGGGAGCTGTTTTTT. This codes for CASSSQAANTGELFF. The sequence joins TRBV6-5 to TRBJ2-2, with the D gene uncertain. CDR3 length: 15 amino acids, cysteine to phenylalanine. Just the 45-base CDR3 DNA is kept, in frame starting at base 1. The germline V gene sets CDR1 to MNHEY and CDR2 to SVGAGI. At the junction V is shortened by 4 bases and J by 0 bases, with 9 bases in between.